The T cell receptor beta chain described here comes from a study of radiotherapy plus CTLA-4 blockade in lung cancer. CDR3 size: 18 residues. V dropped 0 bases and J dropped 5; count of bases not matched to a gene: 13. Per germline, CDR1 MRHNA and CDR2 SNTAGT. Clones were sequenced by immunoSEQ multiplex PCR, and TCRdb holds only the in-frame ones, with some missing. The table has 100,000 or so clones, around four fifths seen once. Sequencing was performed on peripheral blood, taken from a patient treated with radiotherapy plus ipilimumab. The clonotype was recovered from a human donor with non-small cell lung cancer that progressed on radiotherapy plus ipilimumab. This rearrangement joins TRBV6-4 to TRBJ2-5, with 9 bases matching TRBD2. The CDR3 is CASSDSSVVAGEMETQYF. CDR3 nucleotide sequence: TGTGCCAGCAGTGACTCCTCCGTGGTAGCGGGAGAAATGGAGACCCAGTACTTC.